In its sample, the clone carrying this T cell receptor (beta chain) was seen once. Its specificity is unknown. This sample was included in a study of cytomegalovirus exposure and HLA in healthy donors. Study observations and caveats: Using the classifier, cytomegalovirus status was reportedly diagnosed with high specificity and sensitivity.

PCR employed 60 Vbeta and 13 Jbeta primers. Some clones are missing from TCRdb's copy, which holds only in-frame ones; the method was immunoSEQ multiplex PCR. This sample yields more than 150,000 clones, of which 82% are seen a single time; 1.5% belongs to the top ten. The CDR3 consists of 14 residues. V lost 5 bases and J lost 5; bases outside the gene matches: 8. CDR1 is SGHTA, CDR2 FQGTGA, per germline. The chain couples TRBV7-3 to TRBJ2-5; 7 bases match TRBD1. The sequenced sample consisted of PBMCs. The clonotype comes from a man between 40 and 49 years old in good health and CMV-seronegative. The chain's CDR3 is CASSKTGRRETQYF. CDR3 sequence (DNA): TGTGCCAGCAGCAAGACAGGGCGTCGGGAGACCCAGTACTTC.